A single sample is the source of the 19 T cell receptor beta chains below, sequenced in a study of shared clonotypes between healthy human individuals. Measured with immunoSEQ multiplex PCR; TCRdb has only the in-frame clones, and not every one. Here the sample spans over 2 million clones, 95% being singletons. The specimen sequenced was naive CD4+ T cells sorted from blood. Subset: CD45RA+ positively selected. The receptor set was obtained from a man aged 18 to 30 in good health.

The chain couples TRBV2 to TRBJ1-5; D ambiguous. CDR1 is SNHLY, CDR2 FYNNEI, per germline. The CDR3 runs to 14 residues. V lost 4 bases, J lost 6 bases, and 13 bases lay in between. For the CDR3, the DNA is TGTGCCAGCAGTGTTACGTGGGGAAGTCAGCCCCAGCATTTT. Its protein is CASSVTWGSQPQHF.

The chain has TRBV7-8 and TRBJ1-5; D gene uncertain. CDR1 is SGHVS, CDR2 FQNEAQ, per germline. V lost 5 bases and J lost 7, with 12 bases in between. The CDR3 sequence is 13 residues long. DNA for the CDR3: TGTGCCAGCAGCGCCGGACCCCTCCAGCCCCAGCATTTT. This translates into CASSAGPLQPQHF.

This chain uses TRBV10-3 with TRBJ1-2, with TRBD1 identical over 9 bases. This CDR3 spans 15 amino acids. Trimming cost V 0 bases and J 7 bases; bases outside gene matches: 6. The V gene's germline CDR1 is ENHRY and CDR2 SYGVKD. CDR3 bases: TGTGCCATCAGTGAGTCGGGACAGGGTACCGCTGGCTACACCTTC. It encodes CAISESGQGTAGYTF.

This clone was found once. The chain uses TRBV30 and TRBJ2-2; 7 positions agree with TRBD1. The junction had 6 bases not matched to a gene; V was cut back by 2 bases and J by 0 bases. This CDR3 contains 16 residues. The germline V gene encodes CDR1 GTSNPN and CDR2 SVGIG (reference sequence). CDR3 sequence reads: CAWSTGTVSNTGELFF. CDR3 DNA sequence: TGTGCCTGGAGTACCGGGACAGTCTCGAACACCGGGGAGCTGTTTTTT.

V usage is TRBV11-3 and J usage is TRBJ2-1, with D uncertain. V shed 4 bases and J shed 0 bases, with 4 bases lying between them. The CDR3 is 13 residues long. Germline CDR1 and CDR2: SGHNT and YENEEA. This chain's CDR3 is CASSSSSYNEQFF. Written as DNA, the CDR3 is TGTGCCAGCAGCTCCTCCTCCTACAATGAGCAGTTCTTC. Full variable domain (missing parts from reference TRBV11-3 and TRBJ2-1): EAGVVQSPRYKIIEKKQPVAFWCNPISGHNTLYWYLQNLGQGPELLIRYENEEAVDDSQLPKDRFSAERLKGVDSTLKIQPAELGDSAVYLCASSSSSYNEQFFGPGTRLTVL.

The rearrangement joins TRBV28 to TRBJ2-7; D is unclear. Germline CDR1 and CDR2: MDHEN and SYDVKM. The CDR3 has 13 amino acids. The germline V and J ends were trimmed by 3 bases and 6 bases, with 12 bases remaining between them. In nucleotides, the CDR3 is TGTGCCAGCAGTTTGGGCTCCGTGGGCGAGCAGTACTTC. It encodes CASSLGSVGEQYF.

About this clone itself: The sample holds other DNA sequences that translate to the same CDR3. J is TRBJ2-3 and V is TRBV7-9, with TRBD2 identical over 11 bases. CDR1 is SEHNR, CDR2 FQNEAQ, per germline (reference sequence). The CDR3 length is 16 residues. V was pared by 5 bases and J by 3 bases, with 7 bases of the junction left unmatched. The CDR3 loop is CASSPPGLAVTDTQYF. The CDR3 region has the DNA TGTGCCAGCAGCCCCCCGGGACTAGCGGTGACAGATACGCAGTATTTT.

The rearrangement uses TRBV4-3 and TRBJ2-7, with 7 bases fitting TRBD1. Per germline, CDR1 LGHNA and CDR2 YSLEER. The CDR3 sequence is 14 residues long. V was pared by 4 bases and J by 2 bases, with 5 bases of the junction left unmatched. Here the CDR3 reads CASSLSQGAYEQYF. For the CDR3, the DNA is TGCGCCAGCAGCCTATCCCAGGGGGCCTACGAGCAGTACTTC.

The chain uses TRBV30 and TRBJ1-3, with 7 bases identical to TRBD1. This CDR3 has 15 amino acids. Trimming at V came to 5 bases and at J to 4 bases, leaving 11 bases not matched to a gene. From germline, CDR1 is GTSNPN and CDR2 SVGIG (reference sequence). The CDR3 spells CAWRQGDKLGNTIYF. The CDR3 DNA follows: TGTGCCTGGCGACAGGGTGACAAGCTCGGAAACACCATATATTTT.

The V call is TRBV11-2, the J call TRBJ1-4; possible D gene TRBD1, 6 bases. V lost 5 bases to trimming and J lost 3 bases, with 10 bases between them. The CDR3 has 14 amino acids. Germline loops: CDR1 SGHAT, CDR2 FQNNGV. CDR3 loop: CASSQGPANEKLFF. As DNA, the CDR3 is TGTGCCAGCAGCCAGGGGCCGGCTAATGAAAAACTGTTTTTT.

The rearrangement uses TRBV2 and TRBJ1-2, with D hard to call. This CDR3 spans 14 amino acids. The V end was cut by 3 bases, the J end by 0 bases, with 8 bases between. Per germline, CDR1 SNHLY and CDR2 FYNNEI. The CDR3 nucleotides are TGTGCCAGCAGTGATCATGGTTCTAACTATGGCTACACCTTC. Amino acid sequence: CASSDHGSNYGYTF.

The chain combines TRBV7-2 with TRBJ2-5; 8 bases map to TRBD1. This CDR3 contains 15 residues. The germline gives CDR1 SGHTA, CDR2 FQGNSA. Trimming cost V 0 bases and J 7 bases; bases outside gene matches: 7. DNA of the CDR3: TGTGCCAGCAGCTTAGCCGGACAGGGATGGGGGACCCAGTACTTC. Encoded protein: CASSLAGQGWGTQYF.

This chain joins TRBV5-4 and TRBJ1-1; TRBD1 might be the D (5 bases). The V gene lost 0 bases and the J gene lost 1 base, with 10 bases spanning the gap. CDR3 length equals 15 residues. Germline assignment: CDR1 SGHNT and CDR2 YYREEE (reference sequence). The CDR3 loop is CASSLGGFGNTEAFF. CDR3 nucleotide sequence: TGTGCCAGCAGCTTGGGGGGGTTTGGGAACACTGAAGCTTTCTTT.

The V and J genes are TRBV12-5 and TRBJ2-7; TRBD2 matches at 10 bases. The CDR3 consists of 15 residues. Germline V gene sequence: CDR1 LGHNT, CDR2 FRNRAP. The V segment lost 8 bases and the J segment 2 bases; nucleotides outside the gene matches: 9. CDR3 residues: CASSQGLAGAYEQYF. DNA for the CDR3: TGTGCTAGTAGCCAGGGGCTAGCGGGGGCCTACGAGCAGTACTTC.

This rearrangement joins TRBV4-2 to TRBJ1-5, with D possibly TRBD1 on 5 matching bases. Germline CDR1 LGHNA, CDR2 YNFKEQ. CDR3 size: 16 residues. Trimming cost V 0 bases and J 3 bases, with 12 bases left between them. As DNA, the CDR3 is TGTGCCAGCAGCCAAGAACCCGGGGGAAACAATCAGCCCCAGCATTTT. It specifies CASSQEPGGNNQPQHF.

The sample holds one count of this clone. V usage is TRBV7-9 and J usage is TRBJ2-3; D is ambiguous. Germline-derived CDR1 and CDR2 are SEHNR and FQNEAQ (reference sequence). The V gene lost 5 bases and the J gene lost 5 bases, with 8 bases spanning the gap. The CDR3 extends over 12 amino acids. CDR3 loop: CASSPNLDTQYF. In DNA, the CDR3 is TGTGCCAGCAGCCCGAATCTAGATACGCAGTATTTT.

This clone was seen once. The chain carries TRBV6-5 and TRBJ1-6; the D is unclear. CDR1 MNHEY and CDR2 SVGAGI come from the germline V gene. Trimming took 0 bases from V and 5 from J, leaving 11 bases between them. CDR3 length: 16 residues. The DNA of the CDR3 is TGTGCCAGCAGTTACTCGATAAGGGCCAATAATTCACCCCTCCACTTT. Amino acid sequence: CASSYSIRANNSPLHF.

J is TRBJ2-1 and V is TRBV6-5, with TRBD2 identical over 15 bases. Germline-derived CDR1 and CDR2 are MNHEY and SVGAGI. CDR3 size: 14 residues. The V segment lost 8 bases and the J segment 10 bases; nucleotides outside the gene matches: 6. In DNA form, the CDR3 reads TGTGCCAGCTTACCGGGACTAGCGGGAGGAGAGCAGTTCTTC. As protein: CASLPGLAGGEQFF.

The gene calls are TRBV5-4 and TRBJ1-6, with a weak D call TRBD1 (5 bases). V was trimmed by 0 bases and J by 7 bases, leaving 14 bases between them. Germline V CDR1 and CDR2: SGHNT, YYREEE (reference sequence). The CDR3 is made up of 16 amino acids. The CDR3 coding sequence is TGTGCCAGCAGCTTGGGTCAGGGCGACCCAAATTCACCCCTCCACTTT. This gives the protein CASSLGQGDPNSPLHF.